This paragraph covers one T cell receptor beta chain sequence. The data belong to a study of blood T cell repertoires in COVID-19. Trimming removed 7 bases at V and 0 bases at J, with 18 bases between. Germline assignment: CDR1 LNHDA and CDR2 SQIVND (reference sequence). CDR3 length equals 16 residues. Data came from immunoSEQ multiplex PCR; TCRdb stores just in-frame clones and leaves some out. Of 350,000 to 450,000 clones listed, around 85% are singletons. V gene TRBV19 combines with J gene TRBJ1-1; tentative D call: TRBD1 (6 bases). Sequencing was carried out using peripheral blood. The TCR was taken from a woman between 18 and 29 years old with acute or convalescent COVID-19. The CDR3 DNA sequence: TGTGCCAGTAAGGACGGACAGAGCTTTATGAACACTGAAGCTTTCTTT. Translated: CASKDGQSFMNTEAFF.